Below are 19 T cell receptor beta chains sequenced from a single sample in a study of OX40 agonist ivuxolimab in advanced cancers. The repertoire was sequenced with immunoSEQ multiplex PCR; TCRdb's copy has only in-frame clones and lacks some. The sample lists about 68,000 clones; 84% were seen once. Sequenced here: CD4+ or CD8+ T cells sorted from blood, sampled in a trial of the OX40 agonist ivuxolimab. Source of these receptors: an adult with an advanced solid tumor such as melanoma, head and neck, liver or kidney cancer.

The chain links TRBV6-1 to TRBJ2-7; TRBD2 matches at 8 bases. Per the germline V gene, CDR1 is MNHNS and CDR2 is SASEGT. The CDR3 has 15 residues. Trimming at V came to 7 bases and at J to 0 bases, leaving 8 bases not matched to a gene. CDR3 loop: CASTEGGGNSYEQYF. CDR3 coding DNA: TGTGCCAGCACCGAGGGCGGGGGGAACTCCTACGAGCAGTACTTC.

A note on this clone: One end of the junction is discordant with germline, which a read error may explain. The sample contains more than one DNA sequence encoding this CDR3. This chain connects TRBV5-6 to TRBJ1-2, with D possibly being TRBD1 (6 bases). The CDR3 is 17 residues long. Per the germline V gene, CDR1 is SGHDT and CDR2 is YYEEEE. The DNA of the CDR3 is TGTGCTAGCAGCCCGGGGGGCGGACGCAGGGGCAGCTATGGCTACACCTTC. Translation gives CASSPGGGRRGSYGYTF. The variable domain in full, completed from reference TRBV5-6 and TRBJ1-2, reads DAGVTQSPTHLIKTRGQQVTLRCSPKSGHDTVSWYQQALGQGPQFIFQYYEEEERQRGNFPDRFSGHQFPNYSSELNVNALLLGDSALYLCASSPGGGRRGSYGYTFGSGTRLTVV.

This clone has more than one count but fewer than ten. The chain has TRBV27 and TRBJ1-6; D unclear. This CDR3 spans 16 amino acids. Per the germline V gene, CDR1 is MNHEY and CDR2 is SMNVEV (reference sequence). V was cut by 3 bases and J by 5 bases, with 14 bases left in between. CDR3 in DNA: TGTGCCAGCAGTTTTGTTTTCGGAGGAAATAATTCACCCCTCCACTTT. This sequence encodes CASSFVFGGNNSPLHF.

The CDR3 here is CASSLGTVNQPQHF. The CDR3 bases are TGTGCCAGCAGTTTAGGGACAGTCAATCAGCCCCAGCATTTT. The chain recombines TRBV28 with TRBJ1-5; 7 bases fit TRBD1. V shed 2 bases and J 3 bases; nucleotides not matched to a gene: 1. Germline lookup yields CDR1 MDHEN and CDR2 SYDVKM. This CDR3 has 14 residues.

CDR3 sequence: CASSKGLAGAQETQYF. The CDR3, as DNA: TGTGCCAGCAGCAAGGGATTAGCGGGTGCCCAAGAGACCCAGTACTTC. This rearrangement joins TRBV11-3 to TRBJ2-5; TRBD2 matches 7 bases. Germline CDR1 is SGHNT and CDR2 is YENEEA. This CDR3 spans 16 amino acids. Unmatched junction bases numbered 10, after V lost 5 bases and J lost 1 base.

This chain links TRBV5-1 with TRBJ2-3; 11 bases fit TRBD2. This CDR3 has 16 residues. J was trimmed by 2 bases and V by 6 bases; bases with no gene match: 8. The germline gives CDR1 SGHRS, CDR2 YFSETQ. The DNA for the CDR3 is TGCGCCAGCACACTAGCGGGAGCCGGACCCACAGATACGCAGTATTTT. Translated, it gives CASTLAGAGPTDTQYF.

The genes are TRBV5-1 and TRBJ1-1; 8 bases line up with TRBD1. From germline, CDR1 is SGHRS and CDR2 YFSETQ. The CDR3 covers 14 residues. The V gene end was trimmed by 4 bases and the J gene end by 1 base; junction bases not matched to a gene: 3. CDR3 sequence (DNA): TGCGCCAGCAGCGGGGGACAGGCGAACACTGAAGCTTTCTTT. Translated, it gives CASSGGQANTEAFF.

The chain links TRBV15 to TRBJ2-7; TRBD1 matches 7 bases. J lost 1 base, V lost 5 bases, and 2 bases had no gene match. In germline, CDR1 is LNHNV, CDR2 YYDKDF (reference sequence). This CDR3 spans 13 amino acids. The CDR3 loop reads CATSRDRSYEQYF. The CDR3 region has the DNA TGTGCCACCAGCCGGGACAGATCCTACGAGCAGTACTTC.

The CDR3 region has the DNA TGTGCCAGCATGTCGGGAGTGATAGAGACCCAGTACTTC. Amino acid sequence: CASMSGVIETQYF. J is TRBJ2-5 and V is TRBV2; weak D call: TRBD2 (6 bases). This CDR3 contains 13 residues. Germline assignment: CDR1 SNHLY and CDR2 FYNNEI. The V end was cut by 7 bases, the J end by 4 bases, with 13 bases between.

This clone has just one count. The rearrangement uses TRBV5-4 and TRBJ2-1; D is perhaps TRBD2 (7 bases). CDR1 is SGHNT, CDR2 YYREEE, per germline (reference sequence). This CDR3 is 15 amino acids long. The V and J ends lost 4 bases and 1 base respectively, with 12 bases between them. CDR3 coding DNA: TGTGCCAGCAGCCAGGGAGGGGGTTCCTACAATGAGCAGTTCTTC. As protein: CASSQGGGSYNEQFF.

The chain combines TRBV5-6 with TRBJ2-7; 11 bases agree with TRBD1. The CDR3 runs to 15 residues. After removal of 0 bases from V and 3 bases from J, the junction contained 2 bases not matched to a gene. CDR1 and CDR2 from the germline V gene are SGHDT and YYEEEE. Here the CDR3 reads CASSLEGTGGYEQYF. In DNA, the CDR3 is TGTGCCAGCAGCTTGGAAGGGACAGGGGGCTACGAGCAGTACTTC.

The genes are TRBV19 and TRBJ1-1; D is unclear. Trimming left V 2 bases short and J 2 bases short, with 12 bases between. The germline V gene encodes CDR1 LNHDA and CDR2 SQIVND (reference sequence). There are 15 residues in the CDR3. Here the CDR3 reads CASSIMAEVNTEAFF. The CDR3 coding sequence is TGTGCCAGTAGTATAATGGCAGAGGTTAACACTGAAGCTTTCTTT. The whole variable domain, remainder taken from reference TRBV19 and TRBJ1-1, is DGGITQSPKYLFRKEGQNVTLSCEQNLNHDAMYWYRQDPGQGLRLIYYSQIVNDFQKGDIAEGYSVSREKKESFPLTVTSAQKNPTAFYLCASSIMAEVNTEAFFGQGTRLTVV.

The V gene is TRBV5-1, the J gene TRBJ2-1, with 11 bases aligning to TRBD1. The germline V gene has CDR1 SGHRS and CDR2 YFSETQ. The CDR3 length is 16 residues. V shed 1 base, J shed 9 bases, and the junction held 9 bases outside the gene matches. For the CDR3, the DNA is TGCGCCAGCAGCTTGTATGCGGGACAGGGGGGAGGTGAGCAGTTCTTC. It encodes CASSLYAGQGGGEQFF.

This clone appeared a few times. The gene calls are TRBV9 and TRBJ2-7, with D perhaps assigned TRBD1 or TRBD2 (6 bases each). Per germline, CDR1 SGDLS and CDR2 YYNGEE. The V end lost 0 bases, the J end lost 2 bases, and 12 bases lay between the germline ends. The CDR3 sequence is 15 residues long. CDR3: CASSVGGAGTYEQYF. Written as DNA, the CDR3 is TGTGCCAGCAGCGTAGGGGGGGCTGGGACCTACGAGCAGTACTTC.

V gene TRBV5-1 combines with J gene TRBJ2-7; D call uncertain. Germline V CDR1 and CDR2: SGHRS, YFSETQ. The CDR3 is made up of 14 amino acids. Trimming pared 0 bases from V and 1 base from J, leaving 8 bases between. The CDR3 reads CASSLGPGSYEQYF. CDR3 nucleotide sequence: TGCGCCAGCAGCTTGGGACCAGGTTCCTACGAGCAGTACTTC.

This CDR3 is CASSRETGLAGQYNEQFF. CDR3 DNA sequence: TGCGCCAGCAGCAGGGAAACGGGACTAGCGGGACAATACAATGAGCAGTTCTTC. The V call is TRBV5-1, the J call TRBJ2-1; 13 nucleotides match TRBD2. CDR1 SGHRS and CDR2 YFSETQ come from the germline V gene. Trimming cost V 4 bases and J 4 bases; bases outside gene matches: 11. The CDR3 runs to 18 residues.

This chain uses TRBV7-2 with TRBJ2-2; 10 bases line up with TRBD1. After removal of 3 bases from V and 4 bases from J, the junction contained 2 bases not matched to a gene. Looked up from germline, CDR1 is SGHTA and CDR2 is FQGNSA. There are 15 residues in the CDR3. CDR3 sequence: CASSLTGGSTGELFF. The DNA for the CDR3 is TGTGCCAGCAGCTTGACAGGGGGCAGCACCGGGGAGCTGTTTTTT.

The V and J genes are TRBV28 and TRBJ2-7; the match to TRBD2 covers 7 bases. The V and J ends lost 6 bases and 2 bases, in that order; junction bases with no gene match: 10. In germline, CDR1 is MDHEN, CDR2 SYDVKM. The CDR3 length is 15 residues. The CDR3 loop reads CASSHLERGPYEQYF. The DNA of the CDR3 is TGTGCCAGCAGCCACCTGGAGCGGGGCCCCTACGAGCAGTACTTC.

The chain recombines TRBV5-1 with TRBJ2-5; D is uncertain. Trimming removed 1 base from V and 5 bases from J, with 3 bases in between. Per the germline V gene, CDR1 is SGHRS and CDR2 is YFSETQ. This CDR3 has 11 residues. The CDR3 nucleotides are TGCGCCAGCAGCTTGATGGAGACCCAGTACTTC. Translated, it gives CASSLMETQYF.